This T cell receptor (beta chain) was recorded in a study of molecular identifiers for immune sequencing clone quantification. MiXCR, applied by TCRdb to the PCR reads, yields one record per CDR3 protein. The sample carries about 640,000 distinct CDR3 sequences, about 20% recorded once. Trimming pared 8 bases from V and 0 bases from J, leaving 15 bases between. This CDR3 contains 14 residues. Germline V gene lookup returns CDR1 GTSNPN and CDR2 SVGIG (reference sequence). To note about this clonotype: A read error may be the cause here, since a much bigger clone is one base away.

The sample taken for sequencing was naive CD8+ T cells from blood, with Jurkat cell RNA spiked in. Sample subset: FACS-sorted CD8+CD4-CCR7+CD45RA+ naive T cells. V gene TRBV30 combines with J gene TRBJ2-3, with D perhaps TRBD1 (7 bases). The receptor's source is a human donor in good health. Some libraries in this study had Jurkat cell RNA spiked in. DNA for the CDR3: TGTGCCCGGACTGCGGGACAGAGCACAGATACGCAGTATTTT. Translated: CARTAGQSTDTQYF.